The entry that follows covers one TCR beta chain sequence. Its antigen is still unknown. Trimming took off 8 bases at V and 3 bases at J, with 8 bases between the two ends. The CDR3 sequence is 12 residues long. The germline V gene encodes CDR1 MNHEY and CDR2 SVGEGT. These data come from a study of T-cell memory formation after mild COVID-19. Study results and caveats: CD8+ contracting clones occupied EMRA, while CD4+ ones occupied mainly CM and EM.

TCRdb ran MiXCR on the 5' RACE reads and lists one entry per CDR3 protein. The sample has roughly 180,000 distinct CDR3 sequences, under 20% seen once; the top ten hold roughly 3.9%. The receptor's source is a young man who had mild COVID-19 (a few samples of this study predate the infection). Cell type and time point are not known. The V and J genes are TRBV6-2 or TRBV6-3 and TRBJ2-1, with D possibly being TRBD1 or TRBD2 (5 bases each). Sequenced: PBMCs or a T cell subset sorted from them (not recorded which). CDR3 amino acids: CASGDHYNEQFF. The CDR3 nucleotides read TGTGCCAGCGGGGACCACTACAATGAGCAGTTCTTC.